The clone carrying this T cell receptor (beta chain) was recorded only once. The data derive from a study of shared clonotypes between healthy human individuals. In the naive CD8 group, cells lacked CD45RO and were positively selected for CCR7, so terminally differentiated effector memory CD45RA+ cells were left out. The CDR3 totals 14 residues. CDR1 SGHDT and CDR2 YYEEEE come from the germline V gene. V lost 3 bases to trimming and J lost 6 bases, with 16 bases between them. As processed by the authors: ImmunoSEQ junction-only sequences lacked quality scores, so their filtering differed. TCRdb's copy holds only in-frame clones and misses some; the assay was immunoSEQ multiplex PCR. The DNA gave D and trimming, while V, J and clone size come from that table. This table holds a few million clones, roughly 95% found once.

Input material: naive CD8+ T cells from PBMCs. The sequence was collected from a man between 18 and 35 years old in good health. Some clones in this sample may be carry-over from other donors' samples. The chain couples TRBV5-6 to TRBJ2-7; maybe TRBD1 (6 bases). The CDR3 region is CASSSDSQGGEQYF. CDR3 bases: TGTGCCAGCAGCTCCGACAGTCAAGGGGGCGAGCAGTACTTC. The whole variable domain, filled in from reference TRBV5-6 and TRBJ2-7, reads DAGVTQSPTHLIKTRGQQVTLRCSPKSGHDTVSWYQQALGQGPQFIFQYYEEEERQRGNFPDRFSGHQFPNYSSELNVNALLLGDSALYLCASSSDSQGGEQYFGPGTRLTVT.